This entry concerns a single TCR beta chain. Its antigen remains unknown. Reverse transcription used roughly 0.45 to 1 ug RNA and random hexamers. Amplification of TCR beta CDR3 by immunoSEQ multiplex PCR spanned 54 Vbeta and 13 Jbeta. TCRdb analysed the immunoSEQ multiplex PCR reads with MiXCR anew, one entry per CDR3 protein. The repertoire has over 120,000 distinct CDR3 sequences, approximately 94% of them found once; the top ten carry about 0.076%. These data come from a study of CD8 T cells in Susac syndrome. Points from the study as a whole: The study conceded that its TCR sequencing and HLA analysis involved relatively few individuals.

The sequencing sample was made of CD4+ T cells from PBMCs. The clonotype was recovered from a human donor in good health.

CDR3 DNA: TGCAGTGCCGCCGGACTACAAAACATTCAGTACTTC. It specifies CSAAGLQNIQYF. This rearrangement joins TRBV20-1 to TRBJ2-4; perhaps TRBD2 as D (6 bases). Trimming cost V 6 bases and J 5 bases, with 11 bases left between them. This CDR3 region has 12 residues. Germline lookup yields CDR1 DFQATT and CDR2 SNEGSKA (reference sequence).